Below, 31 T cell receptor beta chains from the same sample are listed, as sequenced in a study of PD-L1 blockade in urothelial cancer. Profiling relied on immunoSEQ multiplex PCR, and the TCRdb table lists in-frame clones only, not all of them. The sample has roughly 45,000 clones, 82% seen once. The time point: peripheral blood 6 weeks after treatment start. Sequencing was performed on PBMCs, taken around atezolizumab (anti-PD-L1) treatment. The receptors here all came from a man in his sixties with urothelial cancer.

The rearrangement joins TRBV4-3 to TRBJ2-2; 8 nucleotides agree with TRBD1. Germline V gene data show CDR1 as LGHNA and CDR2 as YSLEER. The CDR3 spans 16 residues. The ends lost 0 bases at V and 5 bases at J; junction bases unmatched: 5. CDR3 DNA sequence: TGCGCCAGCAGCCAAGACAGGGGGCTTAAAACCGGGGAGCTGTTTTTT. As protein: CASSQDRGLKTGELFF.

The gene calls are TRBV27 and TRBJ1-2; 8 positions agree with TRBD1. V shed 9 bases and J 2 bases; nucleotides not matched to a gene: 2. The CDR3 is made up of 12 amino acids. Germline V lookup: CDR1 MNHEY, CDR2 SMNVEV (reference sequence). CDR3 coding DNA: TGTGCCAGTAGACAGGGGAACTATGGCTACACCTTC. This codes for CASRQGNYGYTF.

V gene TRBV7-2 combines with J gene TRBJ2-2, with D uncertain. Germline values: CDR1 SGHTA, CDR2 FQGNSA. V dropped 4 bases and J dropped 5 bases, with 5 bases sitting between them. The CDR3 consists of 12 residues. The CDR3 loop reads CASSSQTGELFF. The CDR3 nucleotides read TGTGCCAGCAGCTCACAAACCGGGGAGCTGTTTTTT.

V usage is TRBV2 and J usage is TRBJ2-7; TRBD1 might be the D (6 bases). V dropped 4 bases and J dropped 0 bases, with 10 bases sitting between them. The CDR3 is 14 residues long. The germline gives CDR1 SNHLY, CDR2 FYNNEI. The CDR3 sequence: CASSGNRDSYEQYF. CDR3 DNA: TGTGCCAGCAGTGGGAACAGGGACTCCTACGAGCAGTACTTC. The full variable domain, rest sourced from reference TRBV2 and TRBJ2-7, is EPEVTQTPSHQVTQMGQEVILRCVPISNHLYFYWYRQILGQKVEFLVSFYNNEISEKSEIFDDQFSVERPDGSNFTLKIRSTKLEDSAMYFCASSGNRDSYEQYFGPGTRLTVT.

This rearrangement joins TRBV15 to TRBJ2-5; D remains ambiguous. The V gene's germline CDR1 is LNHNV and CDR2 YYDKDF (reference sequence). The CDR3 covers 11 residues. The V gene lost 5 bases and the J gene lost 3 bases, with 4 bases spanning the gap. Written as DNA, the CDR3 is TGTGCCACCAGCTCCAAAGAGACCCAGTACTTC. Translation: CATSSKETQYF. The full variable domain, with the rest looked up from reference TRBV15 and TRBJ2-5, is DAMVIQNPRYQVTQFGKPVTLSCSQTLNHNVMYWYQQKSSQAPKLLFHYYDKDFNNEADTPDNFQSRRPNTSFCFLDIRSPGLGDTAMYLCATSSKETQYFGPGTRLLVL.

The rearrangement joins TRBV6-5 to TRBJ1-2; maybe TRBD1 (6 bases). The CDR3 totals 14 residues. Trimming pared 5 bases from V and 2 bases from J, leaving 12 bases between. Germline-derived CDR1 and CDR2 are MNHEY and SVGAGI. CDR3 residues: CASSQGPNNYGYTF. The DNA of the CDR3 is TGTGCCAGCAGTCAGGGGCCGAACAACTATGGCTACACCTTC.

This chain links TRBV7-9 with TRBJ2-1, with 10 nucleotides matching TRBD1. V gave up 8 bases and J gave up 4 bases; unmatched junction bases: 5. The CDR3 is made up of 14 amino acids. The germline V gene encodes CDR1 SEHNR and CDR2 FQNEAQ (reference sequence). The CDR3 coding sequence is TGTGCCAGCCTCCGGGACAGGGGATACAATGAGCAGTTCTTC. It codes for CASLRDRGYNEQFF.

V usage is TRBV5-5 and J usage is TRBJ2-7; unclear D gene. Germline CDR1 SGHKS, CDR2 YYEKEE (reference sequence). V dropped 0 bases and J dropped 4 bases, with 8 bases sitting between them. CDR3 length: 13 amino acids. CDR3 protein: CASSLVLDYEQYF. The CDR3 bases are TGTGCCAGCAGCTTGGTGCTAGATTACGAGCAGTACTTC.

The genes are TRBV27 and TRBJ2-5; tentative D call: TRBD2 (7 bases). CDR1 is MNHEY and CDR2 is SMNVEV in the germline V gene (reference sequence). V was trimmed by 5 bases and J by 5 bases, leaving 24 bases between them. The CDR3 runs 17 residues. The CDR3 bases are TGTGCCAGCAGTCCCACCGACGTGTGGGGGGGCCGGGAGACCCAGTACTTC. Translating gives CASSPTDVWGGRETQYF.

The chain is built from TRBV27 and TRBJ2-7, with 9 bases that match TRBD1. Losses at the gene ends were 4 bases for V and 3 bases for J; bases not matched to a gene: 10. This CDR3 comprises 16 residues. CDR1 is MNHEY and CDR2 is SMNVEV in the germline V gene (reference sequence). This CDR3 reads CASSSGRGQGIYEQYF. The CDR3 region has the DNA TGTGCCAGCAGTTCGGGCCGGGGACAGGGCATCTACGAGCAGTACTTC.

J is TRBJ1-3 and V is TRBV28; D might be TRBD1 (6 bases). The CDR3 covers 16 residues. The V and J ends lost 2 bases and 0 bases respectively, with 11 bases between them. Germline V gene data show CDR1 as MDHEN and CDR2 as SYDVKM. The CDR3 region is CASSLGGHYSGNTIYF. CDR3 coding DNA: TGTGCCAGCAGTTTAGGGGGACACTACTCTGGAAACACCATATATTTT.

This clone was recorded only once. The rearrangement uses TRBV28 and TRBJ1-3; D not certain. CDR1 is MDHEN, CDR2 SYDVKM, per germline. The CDR3 loop spans 15 amino acids. Trimming took 1 base from V and 4 from J, leaving 11 bases between them. This CDR3 reads CASSLYSGSGNTIYF. CDR3 DNA: TGTGCCAGCAGTTTATATTCGGGATCGGGAAACACCATATATTTT. Using reference TRBV28 and TRBJ1-3 for the parts outside the CDR3, the full variable domain is DVKVTQSSRYLVKRTGEKVFLECVQDMDHENMFWYRQDPGLGLRLIYFSYDVKMKEKGDIPEGYSVSREKKERFSLILESASTNQTSMYLCASSLYSGSGNTIYFGEGSWLTVV.

CDR3 sequence reads: CASSHAQGFWNTGELFF. CDR3 coding DNA: TGTGCCAGCAGCCATGCACAGGGTTTTTGGAACACCGGGGAGCTGTTTTTT. The genes are TRBV14 and TRBJ2-2, with D possibly matching TRBD1 (6 bases). V was clipped by 3 bases and J by 1 base, with 15 bases between them. The length of the CDR3 is 17 residues. Looked up from germline, CDR1 is SGHDN and CDR2 is FVKESK.

The chain joins TRBV5-4 to TRBJ2-3; perhaps TRBD1 as D (7 bases). V lost 4 bases and J lost 0, with 15 bases in between. Looked up from germline, CDR1 is SGHNT and CDR2 is YYREEE (reference sequence). The CDR3 is 16 residues long. CDR3 coding DNA: TGTGCCAGCAGCGATGGAGGGGGCCTTAGCACAGATACGCAGTATTTT. It yields the protein CASSDGGGLSTDTQYF.

The chain carries TRBV30 and TRBJ2-7; 8 bases are a match to TRBD2. There are 14 residues in the CDR3. Germline V lookup: CDR1 GTSNPN, CDR2 SVGIG (reference sequence). V was clipped by 0 bases and J by 5 bases; unmatched bases: 6. DNA for the CDR3: TGTGCCTGGAGTGTAGGCGGGGGGCAACACGAGCAGTACTTC. Its translation: CAWSVGGGQHEQYF.

As regards this clone: An end of the junction does not agree with germline; a read error may underlie this. The chain links TRBV2 to TRBJ2-3; 9 nucleotides align to TRBD1. The CDR3 sequence is 12 residues long. The V gene's germline CDR1 is SNHLY and CDR2 FYNNEI. This CDR3 reads CASSESGTGLNF. CDR3 sequence (DNA): TGTGCCAGCAGTGAGTCGGGGACAGGGTTGAATTTT.

The V gene is TRBV6-5, the J gene TRBJ1-1, with 7 bases identical to TRBD1. V lost 2 bases and J lost 9; bases outside the gene matches: 6. CDR3 length equals 13 residues. Per germline, CDR1 MNHEY and CDR2 SVGAGI. As DNA, the CDR3 is TGTGCCAGCAGTTACCCCGGGACAGCCCAAGCTTTCTTT. This codes for CASSYPGTAQAFF.

This clone was seen a single time. This chain links TRBV14 with TRBJ2-3, with a tentative D call TRBD2 (6 bases). There are 14 residues in the CDR3. The germline gives CDR1 SGHDN, CDR2 FVKESK. V was trimmed by 4 bases and J by 8 bases, leaving 16 bases between them. The CDR3: CASSLSGSRGTQYF. The CDR3 region has the DNA TGTGCCAGCAGCCTTAGCGGCTCCCGTGGTACGCAGTATTTT.

Details on this clone: The same CDR3 can be traced to other DNA sequences in this sample. The chain uses TRBV29-1 and TRBJ1-3; TRBD1 might be the D (5 bases). Trimming shortened V by 3 bases and J by 1 base, and 7 bases separated the two germline ends. This CDR3 spans 13 amino acids. The germline V gene encodes CDR1 SQVTM and CDR2 ANQGSEA. In DNA, the CDR3 is TGCAGCGTTGAGGGACTTTCTGGAAACACCATATATTTT. Translated, it gives CSVEGLSGNTIYF.

The chain joins TRBV19 to TRBJ2-3; tentative D call: TRBD1 (6 bases). The CDR3 length is 16 residues. From germline, CDR1 is LNHDA and CDR2 SQIVND (reference sequence). V gave up 5 bases and J gave up 9 bases, with 24 bases separating them. The CDR3 sequence is CASSPRRQVTHSTQYF. DNA of the CDR3: TGTGCCAGTAGTCCCCGAAGACAGGTAACACACAGCACGCAGTATTTT. Full variable domain (remainder filled in from reference TRBV19 and TRBJ2-3): DGGITQSPKYLFRKEGQNVTLSCEQNLNHDAMYWYRQDPGQGLRLIYYSQIVNDFQKGDIAEGYSVSREKKESFPLTVTSAQKNPTAFYLCASSPRRQVTHSTQYFGPGTRLTVL.

The chain employs TRBV27 and TRBJ2-5; tentatively, D is TRBD2 (5 bases). The CDR3 extends over 14 amino acids. Germline CDR1 is MNHEY and CDR2 is SMNVEV (reference sequence). V lost 4 bases, J lost 4 bases, and 13 bases lay in between. CDR3 residues: CASSSLEEGETQYF. CDR3 coding DNA: TGTGCCAGCAGTTCCCTGGAAGAGGGAGAGACCCAGTACTTC.

This chain uses TRBV7-4 with TRBJ2-1; 10 positions match TRBD1. V was clipped by 3 bases and J by 6 bases; unmatched bases: 5. The CDR3 covers 15 residues. Looked up from germline, CDR1 is SGHVT and CDR2 is SQSDAQ. CDR3 nucleotide sequence: TGTGCCAGCAGCTTGACAGGGGGCAGAGGCAATGAGCAGTTCTTC. The encoded protein is CASSLTGGRGNEQFF.

V gene TRBV25-1 combines with J gene TRBJ1-5; D might be TRBD1 (5 bases). With 3 bases removed from V and 2 bases from J, the gap between germline ends came to 11 bases. This CDR3 contains 15 residues. Germline values: CDR1 MGHDK, CDR2 SYGVNS. CDR3 DNA sequence: TGTGCCAGCAGTGAGGCGGGAGGGGGCAATCAGCCCCAGCATTTT. The encoded protein is CASSEAGGGNQPQHF.

In this sample, this clone turned up a few times. The chain combines TRBV7-9 with TRBJ1-2; D possibly corresponds to TRBD1 (6 bases). CDR1 and CDR2 from the germline V gene are SEHNR and FQNEAQ (reference sequence). V lost 4 bases to trimming and J lost 4 bases, with 13 bases between them. This CDR3 region has 14 residues. The CDR3 DNA follows: TGTGCCAGCAGCTCCCTACAGGGCCTCTATGGCTACACCTTC. Protein product: CASSSLQGLYGYTF.

CDR3 sequence (DNA): TGTGCCAGCAGTTATCTCGGACAGCGCTATGGCTACACCTTC. The encoded protein is CASSYLGQRYGYTF. The chain links TRBV27 to TRBJ1-2; tentatively, D is TRBD1 (6 bases). The V gene lost 4 bases and the J gene lost 4 bases, with 13 bases spanning the gap. Germline-derived CDR1 and CDR2 are MNHEY and SMNVEV (reference sequence). The length of the CDR3 is 14 residues.

CDR3 sequence (DNA): TGCGCCAGCAGTCAATCCTCGGCGGGGGAGGACACCGGGGAGCTGTTTTTT. Translating gives CASSQSSAGEDTGELFF. The chain has TRBV23-1 and TRBJ2-2, with 7 bases aligning to TRBD2. TRBV23-1 is recorded as an ORF, its role being uncertain. Losses at the gene ends were 0 bases for V and 3 bases for J; bases not matched to a gene: 7. The CDR3 consists of 17 residues.

Comments on this clone: A clone one base away is much larger, so this may be a read error. The chain is built from TRBV27 and TRBJ2-7; D unresolved. In germline, CDR1 is MNHEY, CDR2 SMNVEV (reference sequence). Trimming stripped 2 bases from V and 1 base from J, with 6 bases between. This CDR3 has 13 amino acids. CDR3 nucleotides: TGTGCCAGCAGTTTAGCACAGTCCTACGAGCAGTACTTC. Its protein is CASSLAQSYEQYF.

This clone was detected only a few times. The chain is built from TRBV6-4 and TRBJ1-2; D remains unclear. Germline V gene lookup returns CDR1 MRHNA and CDR2 SNTAGT. The CDR3 totals 15 residues. Trimming stripped 3 bases from V and 4 bases from J, with 15 bases between. CDR3 sequence reads: CASSEEMRTPYGYTF. CDR3 nucleotide sequence: TGTGCCAGCAGTGAAGAGATGCGAACCCCCTATGGCTACACCTTC.

The chain employs TRBV6-4 and TRBJ1-6, with TRBD1 as a possible D gene (5 bases). The V and J ends lost 3 bases and 0 bases respectively, with 6 bases between them. The V gene's germline CDR1 is MRHNA and CDR2 SNTAGT. This CDR3 has 15 amino acids. CDR3 DNA: TGTGCCAGCAGTGATGACAGCTCCTATAATTCACCCCTCCACTTT. Amino acid sequence: CASSDDSSYNSPLHF.

The genes are TRBV19 and TRBJ1-2; no reliable D call. V lost 3 bases and J lost 11, with 10 bases in between. The CDR3 is made up of 11 amino acids. Germline CDR1 is LNHDA and CDR2 is SQIVND (reference sequence). The CDR3 DNA is TGTGCCAGTAGTATCTCAGAGGGATACACCTTC. This encodes CASSISEGYTF.

The gene calls are TRBV11-2 and TRBJ2-5, with TRBD1 matching over 10 bases. The V and J ends lost 5 bases and 5 bases, in that order; junction bases with no gene match: 5. Germline V CDR1 and CDR2: SGHAT, FQNNGV. The CDR3 covers 14 residues. CDR3 amino acids: CASSATGGFETQYF. For the CDR3, the DNA is TGTGCCAGCAGCGCGACAGGGGGCTTTGAGACCCAGTACTTC.